This TCR beta chain was sequenced during a study of PD-L1 blockade in urothelial cancer. The time point here: peripheral blood 6 weeks after treatment start. Here immunoSEQ multiplex PCR was the method, and the copy in TCRdb shows in-frame clones only, minus some. The sample has 40,000 or so clones, around 80% seen once; the top ten hold approximately 13%. The CDR3 is made up of 13 amino acids. V shed 1 base and J shed 8 bases, with 9 bases lying between them. Germline CDR1 and CDR2: SGHNT and YYREEE (reference sequence). The sequence was collected from a man aged 60-69 years with urothelial cancer. This specimen consisted of PBMCs, obtained around atezolizumab (anti-PD-L1) treatment. This rearrangement joins TRBV5-4 to TRBJ2-2; D not certain. The CDR3 is CASSLPQAGELFF. DNA of the CDR3: TGTGCCAGCAGCTTGCCCCAGGCGGGGGAGCTGTTTTTT.